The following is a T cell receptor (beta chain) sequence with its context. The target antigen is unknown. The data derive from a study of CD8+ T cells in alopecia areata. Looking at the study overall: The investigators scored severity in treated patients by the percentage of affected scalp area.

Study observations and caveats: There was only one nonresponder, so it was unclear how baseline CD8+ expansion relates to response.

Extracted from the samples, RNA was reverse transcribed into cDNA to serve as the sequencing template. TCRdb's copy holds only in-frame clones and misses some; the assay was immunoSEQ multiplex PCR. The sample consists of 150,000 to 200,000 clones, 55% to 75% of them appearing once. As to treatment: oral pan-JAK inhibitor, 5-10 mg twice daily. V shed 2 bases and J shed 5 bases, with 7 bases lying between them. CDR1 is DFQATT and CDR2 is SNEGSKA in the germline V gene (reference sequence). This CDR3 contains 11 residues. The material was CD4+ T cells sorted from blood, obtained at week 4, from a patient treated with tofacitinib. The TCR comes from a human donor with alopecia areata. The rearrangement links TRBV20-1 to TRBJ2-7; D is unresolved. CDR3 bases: TGCAGTGCTAGAAAACGAGACGAGCAGTACTTC. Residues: CSARKRDEQYF.